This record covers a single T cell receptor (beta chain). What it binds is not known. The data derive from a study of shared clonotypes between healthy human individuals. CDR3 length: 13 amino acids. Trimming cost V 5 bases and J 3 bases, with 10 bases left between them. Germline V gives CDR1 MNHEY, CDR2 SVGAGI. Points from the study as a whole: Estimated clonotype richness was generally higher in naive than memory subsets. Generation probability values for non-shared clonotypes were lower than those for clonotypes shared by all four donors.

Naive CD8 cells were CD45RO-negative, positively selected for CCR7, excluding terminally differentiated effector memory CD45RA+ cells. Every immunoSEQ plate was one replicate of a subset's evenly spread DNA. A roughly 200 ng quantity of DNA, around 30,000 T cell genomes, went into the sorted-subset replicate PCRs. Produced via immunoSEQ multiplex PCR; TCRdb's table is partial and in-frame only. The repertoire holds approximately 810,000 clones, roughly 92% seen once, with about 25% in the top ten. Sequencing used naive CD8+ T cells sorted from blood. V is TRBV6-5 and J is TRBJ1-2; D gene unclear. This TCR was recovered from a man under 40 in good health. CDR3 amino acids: CASSVVPDYGYTF. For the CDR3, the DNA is TGTGCCAGCAGTGTAGTCCCGGACTATGGCTACACCTTC.